This entry describes one T cell receptor (beta chain). Its antigen remains unidentified. No base quality values were provided; no much bigger clone lies one nucleotide off. CDR1 and CDR2, per the germline V gene, are SGHTS and YDEGEE. V drops 1 base and J drops 8 bases, leaving 7 bases in between. The CDR3 holds 12 amino acids from the cysteine to the phenylalanine. Of all the DNA, just the CDR3 is kept, 36 bases in frame from base 1. The data belong to a study of blood T cell repertoires in COVID-19 (dated by TCRdb to between 2020 and 2021). Background on the whole study: The collaborator samples originated in the United States, Italy and Spain and spanned the acute and convalescent phases of COVID-19. Samples came from the ongoing ImmuneRACE study (first 160 participants) plus 1,254 subjects from 6 global collaborators. The repertoires were released in a freely available public database meant as a resource for research on the immune response to SARS-CoV-2. Where HLA class I and class II types were available, the types were taken from metadata supplied by the sample provider, not from assay-based typing. A de-identified subject ID, COVID-19 status, age in years and sex were almost always included in the sample metadata. The prospective study material was composed of cDNA or gDNA derived from T cells, B-cell-depleted T cells, or PBMCs. Deeply sampled blood TCRbeta repertoires from subjects exposed to, actively infected with, or recovered from COVID-19 were included in the dataset. Study-wide findings and limitations: Clinical and demographic metadata were provided uncurated, with the amount varying by source and participant.

The collaborating institutions used their own protocols to collect whole blood in K2EDTA tubes. For TCRbeta analysis, collaborators shipped samples as frozen whole blood, isolated PBMCs, or DNA extracted from either of those sample types. The immunoSEQ Assay, a bias-controlled multiplex PCR, was used to amplify TCRbeta CDR3 regions from genomic DNA. Under the source paper's analysis protocol: The number of nucleated cells in each sample was estimated by amplification of reference gene primers within the assay. To quantify the absolute abundance of each unique TCRbeta CDR3 rearrangement, sequence reads were collapsed and filtered. For each sample, productive Simpson clonality was calculated as the square root of Simpson's diversity index over productive rearrangements. TCRdb carries this immuneACCESS record with in-frame sequences only. Its versions omit some clonotypes, under half of them owing to an unresolved V gene in the studies checked, with the rest unexplained. The V and J calls and clone size are taken from that table; D and trimming were inferred from the DNA. The sample table holds about 68,000 clones, of which around nine tenths were seen once. 6.9% of the sample is in the top ten clones.

What was sequenced was peripheral blood. This receptor was obtained from a human donor in a cohort sampled during active COVID-19. The chain links TRBV5-8 with TRBJ2-1; 5 matching bases give a weak D call of TRBD1. The bases read TGTGCCAGCAGCTTGCAGGGCTATGAGCAGTTCTTC. Translated, it gives CASSLQGYEQFF.